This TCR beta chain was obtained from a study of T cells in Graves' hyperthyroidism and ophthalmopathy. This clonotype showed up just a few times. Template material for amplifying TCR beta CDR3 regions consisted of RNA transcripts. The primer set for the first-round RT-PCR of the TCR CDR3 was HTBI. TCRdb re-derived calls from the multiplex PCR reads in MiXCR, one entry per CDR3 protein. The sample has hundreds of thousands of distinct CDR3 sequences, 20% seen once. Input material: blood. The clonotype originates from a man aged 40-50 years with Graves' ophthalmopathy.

The CDR3 here is CATGWGAQETQYF. In DNA, the CDR3 is TGTGCCACCGGATGGGGGGCCCAAGAGACCCAGTACTTC. V is TRBV15 and J is TRBJ2-5, with D perhaps being TRBD1 or TRBD2 (6 bases each). CDR3 length: 13 amino acids. Trimming pared 8 bases from V and 1 base from J, leaving 11 bases between. The germline CDR1 and CDR2 sequences are LNHNV and YYDKDF (reference sequence).